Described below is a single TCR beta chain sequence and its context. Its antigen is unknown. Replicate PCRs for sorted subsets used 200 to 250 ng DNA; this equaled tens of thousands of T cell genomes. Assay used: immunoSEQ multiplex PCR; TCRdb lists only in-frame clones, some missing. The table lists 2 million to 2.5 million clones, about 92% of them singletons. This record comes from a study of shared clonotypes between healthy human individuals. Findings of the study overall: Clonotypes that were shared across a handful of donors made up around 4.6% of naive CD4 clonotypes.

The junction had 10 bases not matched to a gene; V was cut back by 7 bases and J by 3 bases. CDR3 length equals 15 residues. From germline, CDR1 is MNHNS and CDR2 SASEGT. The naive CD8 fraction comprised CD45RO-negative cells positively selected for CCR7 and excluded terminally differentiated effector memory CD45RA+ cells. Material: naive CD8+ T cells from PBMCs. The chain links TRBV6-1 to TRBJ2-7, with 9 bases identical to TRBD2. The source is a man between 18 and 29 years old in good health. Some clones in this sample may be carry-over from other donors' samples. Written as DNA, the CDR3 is TGTGCCAGCAAGTCGACTAGCGGACCCTTCTACGAGCAGTACTTC. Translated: CASKSTSGPFYEQYF.